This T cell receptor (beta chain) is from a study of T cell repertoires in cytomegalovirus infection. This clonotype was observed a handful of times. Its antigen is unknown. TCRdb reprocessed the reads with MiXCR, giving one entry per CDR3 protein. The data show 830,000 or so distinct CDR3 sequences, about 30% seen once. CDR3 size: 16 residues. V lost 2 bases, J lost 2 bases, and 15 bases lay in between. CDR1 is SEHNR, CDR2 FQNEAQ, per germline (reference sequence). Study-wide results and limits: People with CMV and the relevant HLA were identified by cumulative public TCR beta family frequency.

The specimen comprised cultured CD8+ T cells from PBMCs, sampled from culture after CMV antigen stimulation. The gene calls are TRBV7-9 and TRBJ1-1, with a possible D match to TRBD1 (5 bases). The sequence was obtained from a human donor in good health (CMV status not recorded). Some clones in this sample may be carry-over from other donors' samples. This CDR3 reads CASSLPGTGPNTEAFF. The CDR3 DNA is TGTGCCAGCAGCTTACCCGGGACCGGGCCTAACACTGAAGCTTTCTTT.